Each of the 29 T cell receptor beta chains below was sequenced from the same sample in a study of shared clonotypes between healthy human individuals. The protocol was immunoSEQ multiplex PCR, while the TCRdb copy is restricted to in-frame clones and leaves out a portion. This sample yields hundreds of thousands of clones, of which more than 95% are seen a single time; approximately 0.3% belongs to the top ten. The naive CD8 subset, CD45RO-negative cells positively selected for CCR7, excluded terminally differentiated effector memory CD45RA+ cells. The sample consisted of naive CD8+ T cells sorted from blood. These receptors were obtained from a man under 40 in good health.

This clone showed up just once. The chain uses TRBV7-6 and TRBJ2-3; 8 bases are a match to TRBD1. The CDR3 is 16 residues long. The V and J ends lost 5 bases and 2 bases, in that order; junction bases with no gene match: 9. The germline CDR1 and CDR2 sequences are SGHVS and FNYEAQ. CDR3 protein: CASSPAAGQVTDTQYF. The CDR3 nucleotides are TGTGCCAGCAGCCCCGCTGCGGGACAGGTCACAGATACGCAGTATTTT.

The chain links TRBV5-4 to TRBJ2-1; 9 bases line up with TRBD2. This CDR3 is 15 amino acids long. Germline values: CDR1 SGHNT, CDR2 YYREEE (reference sequence). Trimming removed 4 bases from V and 9 bases from J; junction bases left unmatched: 11. The DNA for the CDR3 is TGTGCCAGCAGCGACGCGCTAGCGGGACGGGCTGAGCAGTTCTTC. It encodes CASSDALAGRAEQFF.

The V and J genes are TRBV27 and TRBJ1-5; D gene ambiguous. CDR1 is MNHEY and CDR2 is SMNVEV in the germline V gene (reference sequence). The ends were cut back, 2 bases at V and 3 bases at J, with 8 bases in the middle. This CDR3 comprises 14 residues. As DNA, the CDR3 is TGTGCCAGCAGTTTAGGTCAGTACAATCAGCCCCAGCATTTT. Translating it yields CASSLGQYNQPQHF.

The rearrangement joins TRBV28 to TRBJ1-5; D gene uncertain. V lost 7 bases to trimming and J lost 6 bases, with 10 bases between them. Germline CDR1 and CDR2: MDHEN and SYDVKM. The CDR3 totals 12 residues. CDR3 coding DNA: TGTGCCAGCACTCAAAGGGTTCAGCCCCAGCATTTT. Protein sequence: CASTQRVQPQHF. Filled out from reference TRBV28 and TRBJ1-5, the complete variable domain reads DVKVTQSSRYLVKRTGEKVFLECVQDMDHENMFWYRQDPGLGLRLIYFSYDVKMKEKGDIPEGYSVSREKKERFSLILESASTNQTSMYLCASTQRVQPQHFGDGTRLSIL.

The V call is TRBV9, the J call TRBJ1-2; TRBD1 matches 8 bases. The CDR3 has 13 amino acids. In germline, CDR1 is SGDLS, CDR2 YYNGEE. V lost 4 bases, J lost 5 bases, and 4 bases stayed unmatched. CDR3: CASSSWTGYGYTF. The CDR3 coding sequence is TGTGCCAGCAGCTCTTGGACAGGGTATGGCTACACCTTC. Using reference TRBV9 and TRBJ1-2 for the parts outside the CDR3, the full variable domain is DSGVTQTPKHLITATGQRVTLRCSPRSGDLSVYWYQQSLDQGLQFLIQYYNGEERAKGNILERFSAQQFPDLHSELNLSSLELGDSALYFCASSSWTGYGYTFGSGTRLTVV.

This chain uses TRBV7-6 with TRBJ1-1; D call uncertain. Trimming removed 5 bases at V and 7 bases at J, with 11 bases between. Germline-derived CDR1 and CDR2 are SGHVS and FNYEAQ. CDR3 size: 12 residues. DNA for the CDR3: TGTGCCAGCAGCCCCGGGGAGGATGAAGCTTTCTTT. It translates to CASSPGEDEAFF.

The V call is TRBV28, the J call TRBJ2-1; D ambiguous. The germline CDR1 and CDR2 sequences are MDHEN and SYDVKM. V shed 8 bases and J shed 0 bases, with 11 bases lying between them. The CDR3 loop spans 14 amino acids. This CDR3 is CASELVSSYNEQFF. As DNA, the CDR3 is TGTGCCAGCGAACTCGTAAGCTCCTACAATGAGCAGTTCTTC.

The chain has TRBV7-9 and TRBJ2-1; D gene uncertain. The germline CDR1 and CDR2 sequences are SEHNR and FQNEAQ (reference sequence). The V end lost 6 bases, the J end lost 0 bases, and 12 bases lay between the germline ends. The CDR3 extends over 15 amino acids. The CDR3 bases are TGTGCCAGCAGGCCATACATGAGCTCCTACAATGAGCAGTTCTTC. Its protein is CASRPYMSSYNEQFF.

The rearrangement links TRBV2 to TRBJ2-7; 10 bases fit TRBD2. The V gene end was trimmed by 10 bases and the J gene end by 2 bases; junction bases not matched to a gene: 5. Germline CDR1 and CDR2: SNHLY and FYNNEI. CDR3 length: 13 amino acids. CDR3 protein: CATGTSVTYEQYF. CDR3 coding DNA: TGTGCCACCGGGACTAGCGTGACCTACGAGCAGTACTTC.

This clone has only one observation. The chain joins TRBV29-1 to TRBJ2-7; 8 bases fit TRBD2. With 3 bases clipped from V and 2 bases from J, the junction kept 6 bases outside the gene matches. Germline assignment: CDR1 SQVTM and CDR2 ANQGSEA. CDR3 length equals 14 residues. CDR3 nucleotide sequence: TGCAGCGTTGAGGATGGTAGCGGGACCTACGAGCAGTACTTC. Encoded protein: CSVEDGSGTYEQYF.

V and J are TRBV7-8 and TRBJ2-1; 8 bases match TRBD2. CDR1 is SGHVS, CDR2 FQNEAQ, per germline. This CDR3 has 17 amino acids. V lost 1 base and J lost 5; bases outside the gene matches: 10. In nucleotides, the CDR3 is TGTGCCAGCAGCTTAGATGAGCCGGGAGGGCTCAACAATGAGCAGTTCTTC. Protein product: CASSLDEPGGLNNEQFF.

This chain connects TRBV6-1 to TRBJ1-2; 9 nucleotides agree with TRBD1. The germline V gene encodes CDR1 MNHNS and CDR2 SASEGT. The CDR3 contains 16 residues. V shed 4 bases and J 0 bases; nucleotides not matched to a gene: 6. The CDR3: CASSGGQGDTNYGYTF. The DNA of the CDR3 is TGTGCCAGCAGTGGGGGACAGGGCGACACTAACTATGGCTACACCTTC.

The chain is built from TRBV7-8 and TRBJ2-7; TRBD1 agrees at 10 bases. V was clipped by 3 bases and J by 1 base; unmatched bases: 9. CDR1 and CDR2 from the germline V gene are SGHVS and FQNEAQ. The CDR3 is 17 residues long. The CDR3 bases are TGTGCCAGCAGCTTTTCCGGGACAGGGGCGGGGTCCTACGAGCAGTACTTC. Translated, it gives CASSFSGTGAGSYEQYF.

The V call is TRBV18, the J call TRBJ1-5; TRBD1 is a possible D gene (5 bases). The CDR3 is 18 residues long. Between the trimmed V and J ends, which lost 0 bases and 4 bases, there was a span of 19 bases. CDR1 is KGHSH and CDR2 is LQKENI in the germline V gene. This chain's CDR3 is CASSPPFRDHGGNQPQHF. For the CDR3, the DNA is TGTGCCAGCTCACCACCTTTCAGGGACCATGGAGGAAATCAGCCCCAGCATTTT.

About this clone itself: Other DNA sequences in the same sample also yield this CDR3. The V gene is TRBV29-1, the J gene TRBJ1-2; D gene ambiguous. The germline gives CDR1 SQVTM, CDR2 ANQGSEA. This CDR3 region has 11 residues. V dropped 0 bases and J dropped 8 bases, with 7 bases sitting between them. CDR3: CSVEDRGGYTF. The CDR3 DNA reads TGCAGCGTTGAAGATCGAGGAGGCTACACCTTC. Supplemented by reference TRBV29-1 and TRBJ1-2, the full variable domain reads SAVISQKPSRDICQRGTSLTIQCQVDSQVTMMFWYRQQPGQSLTLIATANQGSEATYESGFVIDKFPISRPNLTFSTLTVSNMSPEDSSIYLCSVEDRGGYTFGSGTRLTVV.

The chain carries TRBV18 and TRBJ2-3; D unresolved. V lost 3 bases and J lost 0, with 10 bases in between. CDR1 and CDR2 (germline): KGHSH, LQKENI. The CDR3 totals 15 residues. This CDR3 reads CASSPAGMSTDTQYF. The CDR3 nucleotides are TGTGCCAGCTCACCGGCAGGAATGAGCACAGATACGCAGTATTTT.

The chain uses TRBV27 and TRBJ2-7; D is possibly TRBD1 (7 bases). This CDR3 has 14 residues. CDR1 and CDR2 (germline): MNHEY, SMNVEV (reference sequence). Trimming stripped 5 bases from V and 4 bases from J, with 15 bases between. CDR3 amino acids: CASSQQGTPYEQYF. As DNA, the CDR3 is TGTGCCAGCAGTCAACAGGGGACTCCATACGAGCAGTACTTC.

The J gene is TRBJ2-2, the V gene TRBV29-1, with D perhaps being TRBD1 or TRBD2 (5 bases each). CDR3 length: 13 residues. V was pared by 7 bases and J by 2 bases, with 11 bases between. Germline loops: CDR1 SQVTM, CDR2 ANQGSEA. The CDR3 sequence is CSGRDANTGELFF. CDR3 DNA: TGCAGCGGCCGGGACGCCAACACCGGGGAGCTGTTTTTT.

This clone was detected only once. This chain links TRBV4-1 with TRBJ2-7; D is perhaps TRBD1 or TRBD2 (5 bases each). The V and J ends lost 0 bases and 3 bases respectively, with 18 bases between them. CDR1 is MGHRA, CDR2 YSYEKL, per germline. The CDR3 has 17 residues. CDR3: CASSQDGESSGRYEQYF. The CDR3 nucleotides are TGCGCCAGCAGCCAAGATGGGGAATCTTCGGGGCGCTACGAGCAGTACTTC.

The rearrangement uses TRBV29-1 and TRBJ2-5; tentative D call: TRBD2 (5 bases). The CDR3 has 13 amino acids. Trimming left V 4 bases short and J 0 bases short, with 9 bases between. The V gene's germline CDR1 is SQVTM and CDR2 ANQGSEA. CDR3 amino acids: CSVVKDYQETQYF. The CDR3 DNA sequence: TGCAGCGTTGTTAAGGACTACCAAGAGACCCAGTACTTC. The variable domain in full, with the rest retrieved from reference TRBV29-1 and TRBJ2-5, is SAVISQKPSRDICQRGTSLTIQCQVDSQVTMMFWYRQQPGQSLTLIATANQGSEATYESGFVIDKFPISRPNLTFSTLTVSNMSPEDSSIYLCSVVKDYQETQYFGPGTRLLVL.

The gene calls are TRBV4-1 and TRBJ2-7; 10 bases align to TRBD2. The CDR3 totals 15 residues. In germline, CDR1 is MGHRA, CDR2 YSYEKL. V shed 3 bases, J shed 2 bases, and the junction held 4 bases outside the gene matches. The CDR3 sequence: CASSHLAGAPYEQYF. CDR3 DNA: TGCGCCAGCAGCCACCTAGCGGGAGCCCCCTACGAGCAGTACTTC.

The table lists this clone with a count of one. The chain links TRBV18 to TRBJ2-5; D may be TRBD1 (5 bases). The CDR3 consists of 13 residues. Trimming pared 2 bases from V and 1 base from J, leaving 5 bases between. Germline-derived CDR1 and CDR2 are KGHSH and LQKENI. The CDR3 is CASSPDSQETQYF. The CDR3 DNA is TGTGCCAGCTCACCAGACAGCCAAGAGACCCAGTACTTC.

The gene calls are TRBV11-3 and TRBJ2-2, with D perhaps given as TRBD1 or TRBD2 (5 bases each). CDR1 is SGHNT, CDR2 YENEEA, per germline. Trimming cost V 4 bases and J 3 bases, with 9 bases left between them. The CDR3 extends over 14 amino acids. CDR3 region: CASSSRDHTGELFF. The CDR3 DNA follows: TGTGCCAGCAGCTCCCGGGACCACACCGGGGAGCTGTTTTTT.

V is TRBV6-5 and J is TRBJ1-2; D gene ambiguous. There are 13 residues in the CDR3. Trimming took 6 bases from V and 7 from J, leaving 15 bases between them. The germline gives CDR1 MNHEY, CDR2 SVGAGI. CDR3 in amino acids: CASSETRSGGYTF. Here the CDR3 DNA reads TGTGCCAGCAGCGAAACCCGATCCGGTGGCTACACCTTC.

The genes are TRBV7-9 and TRBJ2-1; D perhaps matches TRBD1 (5 bases). CDR1 SEHNR and CDR2 FQNEAQ come from the germline V gene (reference sequence). The CDR3 is 14 amino acids. Trimming pared 1 base from V and 6 bases from J, leaving 10 bases between. This CDR3 reads CASSLDAGSNEQFF. As DNA, the CDR3 is TGTGCCAGCAGCTTAGATGCAGGGTCCAATGAGCAGTTCTTC.

The table lists this clone with a count of one. The chain has TRBV27 and TRBJ2-1, with 9 bases aligning to TRBD2. The CDR3 has 17 residues. CDR1 and CDR2 from the germline V gene are MNHEY and SMNVEV (reference sequence). The V gene end was trimmed by 4 bases and the J gene end by 6 bases; junction bases not matched to a gene: 13. This chain's CDR3 is CASSSRNGGGRGNEQFF. The CDR3 nucleotides read TGTGCCAGCAGTTCCCGAAATGGGGGCGGGAGGGGCAATGAGCAGTTCTTC.

The J gene is TRBJ2-1, the V gene TRBV11-2; TRBD2 aligns across 8 bases. V lost 3 bases and J lost 8; bases outside the gene matches: 9. Germline values: CDR1 SGHAT, CDR2 FQNNGV. The CDR3 consists of 15 residues. CDR3 nucleotide sequence: TGTGCCAGCAGCTTTCCAGCGGGAGAGGGGGATGAGCAGTTCTTC. This sequence encodes CASSFPAGEGDEQFF.

The chain uses TRBV10-2 and TRBJ2-1, with D uncertain. Germline lookup yields CDR1 WSHSY and CDR2 SAAADI. V lost 0 bases to trimming and J lost 10 bases, with 22 bases between them. This CDR3 is built from 17 residues. DNA for the CDR3: TGCGCCAGCAGTGAGTCTACCAACTTAAAGCCCGTTCCCGAGCAGTTCTTC. Amino acid sequence: CASSESTNLKPVPEQFF.

This chain links TRBV13 with TRBJ2-7, with a weak D call TRBD2 (7 bases). Germline V lookup: CDR1 PRHDT, CDR2 FYEKMQ (reference sequence). V was clipped by 1 base and J by 3 bases, with 10 bases between them. The length of the CDR3 is 14 residues. CDR3 nucleotide sequence: TGTGCCAGCAGCTTAGAGCGGGGACACTACGAGCAGTACTTC. Encoded protein: CASSLERGHYEQYF. The complete variable domain, with remaining parts taken from reference TRBV13 and TRBJ2-7, reads AAGVIQSPRHLIKEKRETATLKCYPIPRHDTVYWYQQGPGQDPQFLISFYEKMQSDKGSIPDRFSAQQFSDYHSELNMSSLELGDSALYFCASSLERGHYEQYFGPGTRLTVT.